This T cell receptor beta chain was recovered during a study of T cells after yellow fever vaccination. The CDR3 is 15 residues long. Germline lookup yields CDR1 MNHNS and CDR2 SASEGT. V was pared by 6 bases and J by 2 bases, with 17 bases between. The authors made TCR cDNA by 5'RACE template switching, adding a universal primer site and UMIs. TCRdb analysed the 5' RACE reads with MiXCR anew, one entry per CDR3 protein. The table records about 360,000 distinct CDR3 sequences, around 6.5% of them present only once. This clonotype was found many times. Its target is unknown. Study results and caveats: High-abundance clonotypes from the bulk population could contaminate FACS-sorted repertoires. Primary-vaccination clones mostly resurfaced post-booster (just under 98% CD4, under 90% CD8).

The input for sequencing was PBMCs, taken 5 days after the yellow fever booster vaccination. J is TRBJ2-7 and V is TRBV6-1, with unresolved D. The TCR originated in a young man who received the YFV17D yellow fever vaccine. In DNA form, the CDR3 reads TGTGCCAGCAGCAAAACAGTTATAAGTACCTACGAGCAGTACTTC. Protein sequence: CASSKTVISTYEQYF.